These 5 T cell receptor beta chains came from one sample sequenced in a study of breast tumors, draining lymph nodes, adjacent tissues. The lymph nodes were axillary draining lymph nodes from breast cancer patients. MiXCR, applied by TCRdb to the multiplex PCR reads, yields one record per CDR3 protein. This sample has some 120,000 distinct CDR3 sequences, with 15% to 20% found just once. The source material was axillary lymph node tissue. Receptors originate from a female donor with breast cancer. Some clones in this sample may be carry-over from other donors' samples.

Of note for this clonotype: This could be a read error, since a much larger clone is one nucleotide away. V and J are TRBV27 and TRBJ2-7, with 10 bases that match TRBD2. V gave up 10 bases and J gave up 4 bases; unmatched junction bases: 16. The CDR3 spans 16 residues. CDR1 and CDR2 from the germline V gene are MNHEY and SMNVEV (reference sequence). The CDR3: CATKPILAGQTYEQYF. For the CDR3, the DNA is TGTGCCACCAAACCAATACTAGCGGGGCAAACTTACGAGCAGTACTTC.

This clonotype has at least ten counts. The rearrangement links TRBV20-1 to TRBJ2-2, with 11 bases identical to TRBD2. The V gene's germline CDR1 is DFQATT and CDR2 SNEGSKA (reference sequence). The length of the CDR3 is 16 residues. V shed 6 bases, J shed 4 bases, and the junction held 10 bases outside the gene matches. CDR3 in amino acids: CSAASGRSTITGELFF. The CDR3 DNA sequence: TGCAGTGCGGCTAGCGGGAGGTCTACGATCACCGGGGAGCTGTTTTTT.

As for this clonotype: Possible read error: a much larger clone is one base away. The genes are TRBV7-9 and TRBJ2-1; a weak D match, TRBD1 (6 bases). The V end was cut by 11 bases, the J end by 14 bases, with 34 bases between. The germline gives CDR1 SEHNR, CDR2 FQNEAQ (reference sequence). The CDR3 sequence is 16 residues long. Here the CDR3 DNA reads TGTGCCTCCTCCCCCAGCTTAGGGGGTAGCAGGAATAAAAAGTTCTTC. This translates into CASSPSLGGSRNKKFF.

Many counts were recorded for this clonotype. The chain links TRBV6-1 to TRBJ2-7; TRBD1 or TRBD2 may be the D gene (5 bases each). The germline V and J ends were trimmed by 8 bases and 0 bases, with 14 bases remaining between them. CDR3 length: 14 amino acids. Looked up from germline, CDR1 is MNHNS and CDR2 is SASEGT. The CDR3 region is CASVDFGASYEQYF. CDR3 in DNA: TGTGCCAGCGTTGATTTCGGGGCCTCCTACGAGCAGTACTTC.

Concerning this clonotype itself: A much larger clone differs from this one at a single base, so this may be a read error. V and J are TRBV7-3 and TRBJ2-1; D is possibly TRBD2 (6 bases). There are 15 residues in the CDR3. Germline CDR1 SGHTA, CDR2 FQGTGA. CDR3 sequence reads: CASSPRGNAYNEQFF. Written as DNA, the CDR3 is TGCGCCAGCAGCCCCCGCGGGAACGCCTACAATGAGCAGTTCTTC.